The present T cell receptor (beta chain) was sequenced within a study of T cell responses to AZD1222 COVID-19 vaccine. Study conclusions and caveats: Breadth and depth of Spike-specific TCRs rose after two AZD1222 doses. Only a handful of AZD1222 recipients tested seropositive at baseline. Dominant at 160-218 and 743-854, vaccine-associated CD4 TCRs also spanned spike. Variant regions that are unmutated are reportedly the target of nearly half of spike-specific TCRs.

There are 14 residues in the CDR3. From germline, CDR1 is SGHDT and CDR2 YYEEEE. J gave up 7 bases and V 2 bases, and 8 bases lay outside the gene matches. On this clone itself: Its antigen is as yet unknown.

Generated by immunoSEQ multiplex PCR, the TCRdb table keeps only in-frame clones and is missing some. Altogether about 150,000 clones are present, approximately 90% being singletons, with the ten largest covering 1.5% to 2%. The sequencing here drew on peripheral blood, taken on day 0 of AZD1222 vaccination. The sequence was collected from an adult in good health. The chain joins TRBV5-6 to TRBJ1-2, with TRBD1 identical over 7 bases. The chain's CDR3 is CASSFPQGEGGYTF. CDR3 sequence (DNA): TGTGCCAGCAGCTTTCCCCAGGGGGAGGGTGGCTACACCTTC.